This TCR beta chain was found in a study of cytomegalovirus exposure and HLA in healthy donors. On the study more broadly: The same platform was used for the roughly 120 validation repertoires and the approximately 670 first-cohort repertoires, a later analysis reported. Study-wide results and limits: Testing in vitro showed three CMV-associated chains specific for CMV antigens. Altogether, more than 150 TCR beta chains were recorded as cytomegalovirus-associated.

With V trimmed by 7 bases and J by 6 bases, 12 bases remained unmatched. CDR3 size: 14 residues. Germline V gene lookup returns CDR1 SGHRS and CDR2 YFSETQ. Comments on this clone: Its target is unknown.

Some clones are missing from TCRdb's copy, which holds only in-frame ones; the method was immunoSEQ multiplex PCR. This sample has approximately 54,000 clones, with roughly 87% found just once. This sequence joins TRBV5-1 and TRBJ1-2, with 7 bases fitting TRBD1. The source of this sequence is a woman aged 18-29 years in good health and CMV-seropositive. Sequencing used PBMCs. The CDR3 nucleotides read TGCGCCAGCCGGACAGGAAACCAGGGAGATGGCTACACCTTC. The encoded protein is CASRTGNQGDGYTF. Filled out from reference TRBV5-1 and TRBJ1-2, the complete variable domain reads KAGVTQTPRYLIKTRGQQVTLSCSPISGHRSVSWYQQTPGQGLQFLFEYFSETQRNKGNFPGRFSGRQFSNSRSEMNVSTLELGDSALYLCASRTGNQGDGYTFGSGTRLTVV.